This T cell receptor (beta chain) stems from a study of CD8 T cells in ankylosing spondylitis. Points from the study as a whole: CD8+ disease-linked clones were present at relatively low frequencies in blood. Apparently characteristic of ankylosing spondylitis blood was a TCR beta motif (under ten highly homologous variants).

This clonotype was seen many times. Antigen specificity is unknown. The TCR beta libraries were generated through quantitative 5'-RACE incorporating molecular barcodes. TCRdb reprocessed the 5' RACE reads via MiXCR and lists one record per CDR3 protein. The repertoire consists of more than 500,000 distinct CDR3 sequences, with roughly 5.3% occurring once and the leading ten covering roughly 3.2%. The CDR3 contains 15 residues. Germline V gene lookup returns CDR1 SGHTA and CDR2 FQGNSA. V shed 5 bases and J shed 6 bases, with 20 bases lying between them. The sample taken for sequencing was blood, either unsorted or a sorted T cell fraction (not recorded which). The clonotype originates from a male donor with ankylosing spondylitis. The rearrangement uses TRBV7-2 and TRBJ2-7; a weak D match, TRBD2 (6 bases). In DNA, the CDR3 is TGTGCCAGCAGCCTTCAGGGACTTCGTATCCCCGAGCAGTACTTC. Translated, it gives CASSLQGLRIPEQYF. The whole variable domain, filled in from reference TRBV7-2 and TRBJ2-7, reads GAGVSQSPSNKVTEKGKDVELRCDPISGHTALYWYRQSLGQGLEFLIYFQGNSAPDKSGLPSDRFSAERTGGSVSTLTIQRTQQEDSAVYLCASSLQGLRIPEQYFGPGTRLTVT.